Sequencing of this TCR beta chain was carried out in a study of T cells in Graves' hyperthyroidism and ophthalmopathy. Germline trimming cut 5 bases from V and 6 bases from J; bases unmatched to any gene: 4. Germline loops: CDR1 SGHAT, CDR2 FQNNGV. The CDR3 length is 14 residues. Study-wide results and limits: Expanded thyroid clonotypes (above 0.001) were mostly also found in blood.

Amplification of TCR beta CDR3 regions was performed using RNA transcripts as template. Using the HTBI primer set, a first-round RT-PCR was run on the TCR CDR3. TCRdb analysed the multiplex PCR reads with MiXCR anew, one entry per CDR3 protein. Among some 500,000 distinct CDR3 sequences listed, around 15% were seen once. Turning to this clonotype: Its antigen is as yet unknown.

The sample consisted of blood. J is TRBJ2-1 and V is TRBV11-2, with 10 bases lining up with TRBD2. The receptor's source is a woman aged 18 to 35 with Graves' hyperthyroidism. CDR3 nucleotides: TGTGCCAGCAGCCAACTAGCGGGGATCAATGAGCAGTTCTTC. This codes for CASSQLAGINEQFF.